This passage covers 25 T cell receptor beta chains from one sample sequenced in a study of blood T cell repertoires in COVID-19. Assay used: immunoSEQ multiplex PCR; TCRdb lists only in-frame clones, some missing. The repertoire includes around 130,000 clones, 84% of them detected once, and around 1.4% sits in the top ten. Sequencing was carried out using peripheral blood. The source of these receptors is a man aged 60 to 75 with acute or convalescent COVID-19.

V gene TRBV27 combines with J gene TRBJ2-7; 9 nucleotides line up with TRBD1. This CDR3 has 13 amino acids. Losses at the gene ends were 5 bases for V and 6 bases for J; bases not matched to a gene: 5. CDR1 MNHEY and CDR2 SMNVEV come from the germline V gene (reference sequence). CDR3 loop: CASSPRTGVEQYF. DNA for the CDR3: TGTGCCAGCAGTCCCAGGACAGGGGTCGAGCAGTACTTC.

CDR3 DNA: TGTGCCAGCAGGGGGACAGGGGGGCTTTATAACTATGGCTACACCTTC. Translation gives CASRGTGGLYNYGYTF. The gene calls are TRBV27 and TRBJ1-2; 11 bases align to TRBD1. V lost 6 bases and J lost 1; bases outside the gene matches: 7. This CDR3 contains 16 residues. Germline CDR1 is MNHEY and CDR2 is SMNVEV (reference sequence).

This rearrangement joins TRBV6-6 to TRBJ2-1; 11 bases are a match to TRBD1. CDR1 and CDR2 from the germline V gene are MNHNY and SVGAGI (reference sequence). The CDR3 covers 14 residues. Unmatched junction bases numbered 7, after V lost 5 bases and J lost 10 bases. CDR3 amino acids: CASSRDRGSGEQFF. The CDR3 coding sequence is TGTGCCAGCAGTCGGGACAGGGGGTCGGGGGAGCAGTTCTTC.

The rearrangement uses TRBV13 and TRBJ2-1; D remains ambiguous. Germline V gives CDR1 PRHDT, CDR2 FYEKMQ (reference sequence). This CDR3 contains 13 residues. V dropped 7 bases and J dropped 5 bases, with 12 bases sitting between them. The chain's CDR3 is CASIRRVNNEQFF. The CDR3 nucleotides read TGTGCCAGCATCCGTAGAGTAAACAATGAGCAGTTCTTC. Using reference TRBV13 and TRBJ2-1 for the parts outside the CDR3, the full variable domain is AAGVIQSPRHLIKEKRETATLKCYPIPRHDTVYWYQQGPGQDPQFLISFYEKMQSDKGSIPDRFSAQQFSDYHSELNMSSLELGDSALYFCASIRRVNNEQFFGPGTRLTVL.

The chain recombines TRBV10-3 with TRBJ2-1, with a weak D call TRBD1 (5 bases). This CDR3 has 18 amino acids. V was trimmed by 2 bases and J by 3 bases, leaving 20 bases between them. Germline values: CDR1 ENHRY, CDR2 SYGVKD. CDR3 amino acids: CAISEGRAASSSYNEQFF. The CDR3 coding sequence is TGTGCCATCAGTGAGGGCAGGGCTGCTAGTAGTAGCTACAATGAGCAGTTCTTC.

V is TRBV14 and J is TRBJ2-1; TRBD2 agrees at 11 bases. The germline V gene has CDR1 SGHDN and CDR2 FVKESK. This CDR3 comprises 15 residues. Trimming removed 5 bases from V and 2 bases from J; junction bases left unmatched: 2. Here the CDR3 reads CASSLLAGAYNEQFF. The CDR3 region has the DNA TGTGCCAGCAGCTTACTAGCGGGGGCCTACAATGAGCAGTTCTTC.

The J gene is TRBJ1-2, the V gene TRBV19; possible D gene TRBD1, 5 bases. Trimming removed 6 bases at V and 8 bases at J, with 13 bases between. The CDR3 length is 12 residues. The germline gives CDR1 LNHDA, CDR2 SQIVND (reference sequence). This CDR3 is CASRGRDGGYTF. Here the CDR3 DNA reads TGTGCCAGTAGGGGCAGGGATGGGGGCTACACCTTC.

V is TRBV10-3 and J is TRBJ1-1, with 9 positions matching TRBD1. This CDR3 is built from 15 residues. CDR1 ENHRY and CDR2 SYGVKD come from the germline V gene. Trimming removed 0 bases from V and 4 bases from J; junction bases left unmatched: 3. CDR3 residues: CAISESRTGVTEAFF. CDR3 coding DNA: TGTGCCATCAGTGAGTCTAGGACAGGGGTCACTGAAGCTTTCTTT.

The gene calls are TRBV7-9 and TRBJ2-1; maybe TRBD1 (5 bases). With 3 bases removed from V and 7 bases from J, the gap between germline ends came to 16 bases. The CDR3 extends over 15 amino acids. The germline CDR1 and CDR2 sequences are SEHNR and FQNEAQ (reference sequence). The chain's CDR3 is CASSFKSRVGNEQFF. CDR3 DNA: TGTGCCAGCAGCTTCAAAAGCAGGGTGGGTAATGAGCAGTTCTTC. Supplemented by reference TRBV7-9 and TRBJ2-1, the full variable domain reads DTGVSQNPRHKITKRGQNVTFRCDPISEHNRLYWYRQTLGQGPEFLTYFQNEAQLEKSRLLSDRFSAERPKGSFSTLEIQRTEQGDSAMYLCASSFKSRVGNEQFFGPGTRLTVL.

This chain connects TRBV19 to TRBJ2-2; 7 nucleotides line up with TRBD1. The germline gives CDR1 LNHDA, CDR2 SQIVND (reference sequence). This CDR3 spans 15 amino acids. Trimming at V came to 7 bases and at J to 10 bases, leaving 15 bases not matched to a gene. The CDR3 DNA reads as TGTGCCAGTAACCCCGGGACAGCGACCTTTGTGGAGCTGTTTTTT. Amino acids: CASNPGTATFVELFF. Looking up the rest from reference TRBV19 and TRBJ2-2 gives the full variable domain: DGGITQSPKYLFRKEGQNVTLSCEQNLNHDAMYWYRQDPGQGLRLIYYSQIVNDFQKGDIAEGYSVSREKKESFPLTVTSAQKNPTAFYLCASNPGTATFVELFFGEGSRLTVL.

V is TRBV10-1 and J is TRBJ1-1; 7 bases fit TRBD1. The CDR3 consists of 16 residues. Germline values: CDR1 WNHNN, CDR2 SYGVQD (reference sequence). V lost 1 base to trimming and J lost 1 base; unmatched junction nucleotides: 6. The CDR3 coding sequence is TGCGCCAGCAGTGAGTTCCGACAGGGTCGGAACACTGAAGCTTTCTTT. Its translation: CASSEFRQGRNTEAFF.

V gene TRBV4-1 combines with J gene TRBJ2-7; TRBD2 matches at 9 bases. Germline loops: CDR1 MGHRA, CDR2 YSYEKL. With 0 bases clipped from V and 0 bases from J, the junction kept 6 bases outside the gene matches. The CDR3 runs to 17 residues. CDR3 region: CASSQDSAGGRSYEQYF. Written as DNA, the CDR3 is TGCGCCAGCAGCCAAGACTCAGCGGGAGGACGCTCCTACGAGCAGTACTTC.

The genes are TRBV18 and TRBJ2-3; the match to TRBD2 covers 9 bases. Germline CDR1 KGHSH, CDR2 LQKENI. The trim removed 2 bases at V and 3 bases at J, leaving 9 bases unmatched. The length of the CDR3 is 17 residues. The CDR3 spells CASSPSSSGVHTDTQYF. CDR3 in DNA: TGTGCCAGCTCACCATCATCTAGCGGGGTACATACAGATACGCAGTATTTT.

This chain uses TRBV18 with TRBJ2-2; D is perhaps TRBD2 (6 bases). V shed 5 bases and J shed 6 bases, with 7 bases lying between them. The germline gives CDR1 KGHSH, CDR2 LQKENI. The length of the CDR3 is 12 residues. This chain's CDR3 is CASSTSPGELFF. CDR3 in DNA: TGTGCCAGCTCAACTAGCCCCGGGGAGCTGTTTTTT.

V gene TRBV5-4 combines with J gene TRBJ1-3; the match to TRBD1 covers 7 bases. Trimming at V came to 4 bases and at J to 2 bases, leaving 9 bases not matched to a gene. CDR3 length equals 16 residues. The germline V gene encodes CDR1 SGHNT and CDR2 YYREEE (reference sequence). The CDR3 loop is CASSRGQASPGNTIYF. In DNA, the CDR3 is TGTGCCAGCAGCAGGGGGCAGGCGTCTCCTGGAAACACCATATATTTT.

This clone was seen more than once but under ten times. The V gene is TRBV18, the J gene TRBJ1-1; D unresolved. This CDR3 spans 14 amino acids. The ends were cut back, 3 bases at V and 5 bases at J, with 13 bases in the middle. CDR1 KGHSH and CDR2 LQKENI come from the germline V gene. This chain's CDR3 is CASSPLDRGTEAFF. The DNA of the CDR3 is TGTGCCAGCTCACCCCTGGACCGAGGGACTGAAGCTTTCTTT.

V gene TRBV14 combines with J gene TRBJ1-2, with TRBD1 matching 7 bases. Germline V gives CDR1 SGHDN, CDR2 FVKESK. The CDR3 contains 13 residues. V shed 4 bases, J shed 8 bases, and the junction held 7 bases outside the gene matches. The CDR3 region is CASSRDRDNGYTF. The CDR3 DNA follows: TGTGCCAGCAGCCGCGACAGGGATAACGGCTACACCTTC. Supplemented by reference TRBV14 and TRBJ1-2, the full variable domain reads EAGVTQFPSHSVIEKGQTVTLRCDPISGHDNLYWYRRVMGKEIKFLLHFVKESKQDESGMPNNRFLAERTGGTYSTLKVQPAELEDSGVYFCASSRDRDNGYTFGSGTRLTVV.

V and J are TRBV2 and TRBJ1-1, with 8 bases that match TRBD1. The ends lost 8 bases at V and 0 bases at J; junction bases unmatched: 5. The CDR3 runs to 14 residues. Germline CDR1 and CDR2: SNHLY and FYNNEI. For the CDR3, the DNA is TGTGCCAGCGGTTACAGGGGGGTGAACACTGAAGCTTTCTTT. This translates into CASGYRGVNTEAFF.

The V and J genes are TRBV30 and TRBJ2-5; TRBD1 is a possible D gene (6 bases). Between the trimmed V and J ends, which lost 4 bases and 1 base, there was a span of 13 bases. Germline CDR1 is GTSNPN and CDR2 is SVGIG (reference sequence). The CDR3 totals 14 residues. The CDR3 DNA reads TGTGCCTGGACATTCGGACAGTTCCAAGAGACCCAGTACTTC. It yields the protein CAWTFGQFQETQYF.

The V gene is TRBV7-3, the J gene TRBJ1-4; D gene ambiguous. The CDR3 is 14 residues long. The germline V and J ends were trimmed by 2 bases and 5 bases, with 9 bases remaining between them. CDR1 is SGHTA, CDR2 FQGTGA, per germline. CDR3 DNA sequence: TGTGCCAGCAGCTTAGTCGGGGTAAATGAAAAACTGTTTTTT. This translates into CASSLVGVNEKLFF.

The V call is TRBV13, the J call TRBJ1-1, with D hard to call. Trimming removed 5 bases from V and 1 base from J, with 20 bases in between. CDR1 PRHDT and CDR2 FYEKMQ come from the germline V gene (reference sequence). This CDR3 contains 17 residues. CDR3 nucleotide sequence: TGTGCCAGCAGCCTAGAACCAGGTCAGATAGAGAACACTGAAGCTTTCTTT. Translated: CASSLEPGQIENTEAFF. The entire variable domain, with the rest obtained from reference TRBV13 and TRBJ1-1, is as follows: AAGVIQSPRHLIKEKRETATLKCYPIPRHDTVYWYQQGPGQDPQFLISFYEKMQSDKGSIPDRFSAQQFSDYHSELNMSSLELGDSALYFCASSLEPGQIENTEAFFGQGTRLTVV.

The chain recombines TRBV12-3 or TRBV12-4 with TRBJ1-1; D may be TRBD1 (6 bases). CDR3 length: 12 amino acids. Trimming pared 10 bases from V and 2 bases from J, leaving 11 bases between. CDR3 sequence reads: CATGTQNTEAFF. The DNA of the CDR3 is TGTGCCACCGGGACACAAAACACTGAAGCTTTCTTT.

The chain carries TRBV7-9 and TRBJ1-1; D might be TRBD1 (6 bases). CDR3 size: 13 residues. With 6 bases removed from V and 3 bases from J, the gap between germline ends came to 11 bases. Germline CDR1 reads SEHNR; CDR2 reads FQNEAQ (reference sequence). The DNA of the CDR3 is TGTGCCAGCAGAGTAGAGGGGGACACTGAAGCTTTCTTT. Its protein is CASRVEGDTEAFF.

The gene calls are TRBV6-5 and TRBJ2-5; 7 bases match TRBD2. Germline V lookup: CDR1 MNHEY, CDR2 SVGAGI. This CDR3 has 15 amino acids. With V trimmed by 2 bases and J by 5 bases, 8 bases remained unmatched. Written as DNA, the CDR3 is TGTGCCAGCAGTTACGGACTAGTGCCCCCCGAGACCCAGTACTTC. As protein: CASSYGLVPPETQYF.

V usage is TRBV11-2 and J usage is TRBJ2-3, with 7 positions matching TRBD2. The CDR3 is made up of 13 amino acids. V lost 5 bases and J lost 4; bases outside the gene matches: 3. Germline V gives CDR1 SGHAT, CDR2 FQNNGV. The CDR3 coding sequence is TGTGCCAGCAGCACCGGACTAGCAGATACGCAGTATTTT. Its protein is CASSTGLADTQYF.